Listed below are T cell receptor beta chains from one sample, sequenced in a study of cytomegalovirus exposure and HLA in healthy donors. TCRdb keeps only in-frame clones here, not all; method: immunoSEQ multiplex PCR. The sample carries 95,000 to 100,000 clones, about 83% recorded once. Sequenced material: PBMCs. The source of these receptors is a female donor in good health and CMV-seropositive. Both conserved end residues are part of each CDR3. Each record gives: J gene, clone size, D gene, V gene, CDR3 protein, CDR3 DNA. The D gene is left open where the match is weak. The size entry is marked missing in some rows and otherwise reads once, few, many or a size class.

TRBJ2-5,-,TRBD2,TRBV4-2,CASSQEPSGGSETQYF,TGTGCCAGCAGCCAAGAGCCTAGCGGGGGTTCAGAGACCCAGTACTTC
TRBJ2-1,few,-,TRBV19,CASSLTGFSYNEQFF,TGTGCCAGTAGCTTAACCGGGTTCTCCTACAATGAGCAGTTCTTC
TRBJ2-5,-,-,TRBV5-8,CASSLGGSHEGQETQYF,TGTGCCAGCAGCTTGGGGGGATCTCACGAGGGACAAGAGACCCAGTACTTC
TRBJ2-3,once,-,TRBV19,CASSGDKTDTQYF,TGTGCCAGTAGTGGGGACAAGACAGATACGCAGTATTTT
TRBJ2-7,-,-,TRBV21-1,CASSNGSDTYNEQYF,TGTGCCAGCAGCAATGGGTCAGACACCTATAACGAGCAGTACTTC
TRBJ1-2,once,TRBD1,TRBV7-3,CASSPRQGPGYGYTF,TGTGCCAGCAGCCCCCGACAGGGGCCGGGCTATGGCTACACCTTC
TRBJ2-3,-,TRBD2,TRBV5-1,CASSFGLASTDTQYF,TGCGCCAGCAGCTTCGGACTAGCTAGCACAGATACGCAGTATTTT
TRBJ1-6,-,-,TRBV4-1,CASSPLGRGSYNSPLHF,TGCGCCAGCAGCCCTCTTGGGCGGGGAAGCTATAATTCACCCCTCCACTTT
TRBJ2-3,-,-,TRBV6-6,CASRSSGASQDTQYF,TGTGCCAGCAGGTCGTCAGGGGCCTCGCAAGATACGCAGTATTTT
TRBJ2-3,-,TRBD2,TRBV19,CASSIVAGGPADTQYF,TGTGCCAGTAGTATAGTTGCGGGGGGGCCGGCAGATACGCAGTATTTT
TRBJ1-1,-,TRBD1,TRBV25-1,CASSGTGFTEAFF,TGTGCCAGCAGTGGGACAGGGTTCACTGAAGCTTTCTTT
TRBJ1-2,-,TRBD1,TRBV25-1,CASRDREAGYGYTF,TGTGCCAGCAGGGACAGGGAGGCGGGATATGGCTACACCTTC
TRBJ2-2,-,-,TRBV28,CASSLEGANTGELFF,TGTGCCAGCAGTTTGGAGGGCGCGAACACCGGGGAGCTGTTTTTT
TRBJ2-7,-,TRBD1,TRBV4-2,CASSQAGTGKTYEQYF,TGTGCCAGCAGCCAAGCCGGGACAGGGAAAACCTACGAGCAGTACTTC
TRBJ1-2,-,-,TRBV5-1,CASSQRGEGNYGYTF,TGCGCCAGCAGCCAAAGGGGGGAGGGGAACTATGGCTACACCTTC
TRBJ1-5,-,-,TRBV15,CATSRAGIQPQHF,TGTGCCACCAGCAGAGCAGGGATACAGCCCCAGCATTTT
TRBJ2-7,-,-,TRBV4-1,CASSQETGTYEQYF,TGCGCCAGCAGCCAAGAAACAGGGACCTACGAGCAGTACTTC
TRBJ2-1,once,TRBD1,TRBV10-1,CASSAGTGGYNEQFF,TGCGCCAGCAGTGCCGGGACAGGGGGATACAATGAGCAGTTCTTC
TRBJ2-7,-,-,TRBV11-2,CASSSGGSYEQYF,TGTGCCAGCAGCTCCGGAGGCTCCTACGAGCAGTACTTC
TRBJ1-2,-,-,TRBV7-9,CASSPGVAGAGYTF,TGTGCCAGCAGCCCAGGGGTGGCAGGCGCGGGCTACACCTTC
TRBJ1-1,-,TRBD1,TRBV5-4,CASSGQGARAEAFF,TGTGCCAGCAGCGGACAGGGGGCGCGGGCTGAAGCTTTCTTT
TRBJ2-4,-,TRBD2,TRBV4-1,CASSQVIEGLLAKNIQYF,TGCGCCAGCAGCCAAGTGATAGAGGGACTACTAGCCAAAAACATTCAGTACTTC
TRBJ2-3,-,-,TRBV14,CASSQEWAWHDSSTDTQYF,TGTGCCAGCAGCCAAGAATGGGCCTGGCATGACAGTTCAACAGATACGCAGTATTTT
TRBJ2-7,-,-,TRBV7-9,CASSGGSRSEQYF,TGTGCCAGCAGCGGAGGCTCCCGGTCCGAGCAGTACTTC
TRBJ2-3,once,TRBD2,TRBV10-1,CASSDGLAGSRTDTQYF,TGCGCCAGCAGTGATGGCCTAGCGGGTTCCCGCACAGATACGCAGTATTTT
TRBJ1-5,-,-,TRBV29-1,CSVLDGFGGAPQHF,TGCAGCGTTTTGGATGGTTTCGGCGGGGCGCCCCAGCATTTT
TRBJ2-7,once,-,TRBV4-1,CASSQDRSPSYEQYF,TGCGCCAGCAGCCAAGACCGGAGCCCGTCCTACGAGCAGTACTTC
TRBJ1-1,-,-,TRBV27,CASSQFWGRVTEAFF,TGTGCCAGCAGTCAGTTTTGGGGGAGGGTCACTGAAGCTTTCTTT
TRBJ2-7,-,TRBD1,TRBV10-3,CAISGTGKSYEQYF,TGTGCCATCAGTGGGACAGGGAAATCCTACGAGCAGTACTTC